This T cell receptor beta chain was sequenced in a study of T cell responses to AZD1222 COVID-19 vaccine. Findings and caveats of the study: Nearly half of spike-specific TCRs reportedly target variant regions that are unmutated in the B.1.351 and B.1.1.7 variants. It should be noted that donors were predominantly white British and more often female, and clonal diversity was possibly underestimated.

Using immunoSEQ multiplex PCR, the repertoire was profiled, and TCRdb retains in-frame clones only, with some absent. The repertoire includes about 130,000 clones, approximately 92% of them detected once, and 6.5% to 8% sits in the top ten. About this clone: The antigen remains unidentified.

This TCR was sampled from an adult who received the AZD1222 COVID-19 vaccine. Sample: peripheral blood, taken 28 days after the second AZD1222 dose.

The CDR3 sequence: CASKREGTDTQYF. CDR3 DNA sequence: TGTGCCAGTAAGCGGGAGGGCACAGATACGCAGTATTTT. The rearrangement joins TRBV28 to TRBJ2-3, with 9 bases identical to TRBD2. This CDR3 has 13 residues. Unmatched junction bases numbered 2, after V lost 9 bases and J lost 1 base. The germline CDR1 and CDR2 sequences are MDHEN and SYDVKM.